The rows below give T cell receptor beta chains drawn from one sample of a study of CD8 T cells in ankylosing spondylitis. TCRdb reprocessed the 5' RACE reads with MiXCR, giving one entry per CDR3 protein. Of some 330,000 distinct CDR3 sequences in the sample, around 8% are singletons; the top ten hold 13% to 15%. The material sequenced was blood, either unsorted or a sorted T cell fraction (not recorded which). These receptors were collected from a male donor with ankylosing spondylitis. Both conserved end residues are part of each CDR3. The order of the fields is V gene, J gene, clone size, D gene, CDR3 protein, CDR3 DNA. A D gene is named only where the DNA matches it firmly. Size tells how often a clone was seen (once, few, many) or the class of an expanded clone, and some rows leave it out.

TRBV28	TRBJ2-2	many	TRBD2	CASSQGTTELFF	TGTGCCAGCAGCCAAGGGACTACCGAGCTGTTTTTT
TRBV6-2/TRBV6-3	TRBJ2-2	.	TRBD2	CASRGLAGGGTGELFF	TGTGCCAGCAGAGGACTAGCGGGAGGCGGAACCGGGGAGCTGTTTTTT
TRBV20-1	TRBJ2-2	many	.	CSAPGGVGTGELFF	TGCAGTGCCCCAGGAGGGGTGGGCACCGGGGAGCTGTTTTTT
TRBV28	TRBJ1-5	many	TRBD1	CASNGGTGTPSNQPQHF	TGTGCCAGCAATGGGGGGACAGGGACTCCCAGCAATCAGCCCCAGCATTTT
TRBV20-1	TRBJ2-1	.	.	CSASRSEQFF	TGCAGTGCTAGTCGCTCGGAGCAGTTCTTC
TRBV7-2	TRBJ1-5	few	.	CASTVTTQANQPQHF	TGTGCCAGCACCGTCACAACGCAGGCGAATCAGCCCCAGCATTTT
TRBV7-9	TRBJ2-2	.	.	CASSQVTGELFF	TGTGCCAGCAGCCAAGTCACCGGGGAGCTGTTTTTT
TRBV30	TRBJ2-1	.	.	CACSRGLRSSYNEQFF	TGTGCCTGTTCCCGGGGACTCCGAAGCTCCTACAATGAGCAGTTCTTC
TRBV7-3	TRBJ2-1	.	.	CASSPVGDTYNEQFF	TGTGCCAGCAGCCCTGTAGGGGACACCTACAATGAGCAGTTCTTC
TRBV7-7	TRBJ2-3	few	TRBD2	CASSPYEAGSTDTQYF	TGTGCTAGCAGTCCGTATGAAGCGGGAAGCACAGATACGCAGTATTTT
TRBV7-9	TRBJ1-5	.	.	CASSLLGAGPQHF	TGTGCCAGCAGCTTACTTGGGGCCGGGCCCCAGCATTTT
TRBV3-1	TRBJ2-7	few	TRBD2	CASRGTSGRALYEQYF	TGTGCCAGCAGGGGGACTAGCGGGAGGGCCTTGTACGAGCAGTACTTC
TRBV6-5	TRBJ2-5	.	.	CASSSPSGPRLTAQYF	TGTGCCAGCAGTTCCCCTTCGGGACCCCGTCTCACCGCCCAGTACTTC
TRBV4-1	TRBJ1-1	.	.	CASSQESIITNTEAFF	TGCGCCAGCAGCCAAGAGTCTATCATTACGAACACTGAAGCTTTCTTT
TRBV18	TRBJ2-1	few	TRBD2	CASSPLRLAGVGSYNEQFF	TGTGCCAGCTCACCACTGCGGCTAGCGGGAGTGGGCTCCTACAATGAGCAGTTCTTC